This TCR beta chain was identified in a study of regulatory T cells in long-lasting Graves disease. Arm-PCR of CDR3 regions with iRepertoire HTBI primers generated TCR beta libraries. TCRdb itself ran the multiplex PCR reads through MiXCR, one entry per CDR3 protein. Of 530,000 or so distinct CDR3 sequences in the sample, 15% to 20% are singletons; the top ten hold more than 10%. The V gene lost 1 base and the J gene lost 6 bases, with 7 bases spanning the gap. The CDR3 loop spans 13 amino acids. Germline V lookup: CDR1 MNHEY, CDR2 SMNVEV (reference sequence). Time point here: newly diagnosed GD, antithyroid drugs for less than 3 months. TCR sequences were obtained from RNA taken from PBMCs. This clonotype was detected many times. In addition, the sample was reused for a study of T cells in Graves' hyperthyroidism and ophthalmopathy.

The chain combines TRBV27 with TRBJ2-1, with D uncertain. The source material was peripheral blood mononuclear cells (PBMCs), sampled at new diagnosis, from a patient treated with antithyroid drugs. This TCR was sampled from a man younger than 35 with Graves disease. This CDR3 is CASSLYPTNEQFF. The CDR3 DNA is TGTGCCAGCAGTTTATACCCCACCAATGAGCAGTTCTTC.